The T cell receptor (beta chain) described here comes from a study of cytomegalovirus exposure and HLA in healthy donors (dated by TCRdb to the late 2010s). Broadly, across the study: An earlier analysis of 587 of the donors reported 276 Gb of sequence data and 95 million to 140 million unique TCR beta sequences obtained from about 170 million T cells. About 330 gigabases of sequencing data and tens of millions of unique TCR sequences made up an early release that covered fewer than 650 HLA-typed donors. Among the approximately 400 genotyped donors, around 81% belonged to the genetic ancestry cluster associated with self-reported Caucasian donors. The study was designed to test whether signatures of past pathogen exposure could be identified by cataloging public T cell receptors. The T cell repertoires of 666 subjects were profiled by immunosequencing and related to cytomegalovirus serostatus. Besides the first cohort of some 670 subjects, a separate validation cohort made up of 120 different subjects was used. The study combined high-throughput TCR immunosequencing, statistical association of individual TCRs with disease status, and machine learning to predict cytomegalovirus infection status. To study patterns of TCR occurrence, a later analysis re-analyzed previously published TCR beta repertoires from 500 to 850 donors and added high-resolution HLA genotyping. In the later analysis, no new phenotypic data were used to find candidate immune exposures; instead, reliance was placed on TCR beta sequences and their occurrence across donors. An earlier analysis of several hundred of the donors applied high-throughput TCR beta sequencing to assess whether each TCR beta V gene segment acted as functional or pseudogenic. Donor age, sex, ethnicity and CMV serostatus were compiled together with the repertoire data. In a later genetic analysis, genome-wide SNP genotypes for about three fifths of the roughly 670 donors were used, and that subset was treated as a discovery cohort. Every repertoire in the discovery cohort had been generated on one and the same sequencing platform. Both class I and class II loci were covered by HLA typing, at four-digit resolution. Typing coverage differed by locus: A, B, C, DRB1 and DQB1 were typed in roughly 620-630 donors, DQA1 in around 500, DPA1 in some 600, and DPB1 in roughly 450. Roughly five DR-DQ haplotypes were treated as single units for association and clustering because of strong linkage in the cohort. Across some 400 genotyped donors of the cohort, an average of roughly 250,000 unique TCR beta nucleotide sequences per donor were sequenced, and approximately 17% of those sequences were non-productive. Study-level results and caveats: In the study, 150 to 200 TCR beta chains were listed as associated with cytomegalovirus. A later analysis reported that several top co-occurrence clusters appeared linked to parvovirus B19, influenza, CMV and Epstein-Barr virus. Correlated functional status among segregating V segments might reflect linkage disequilibrium, but an unknown experimental factor could not be ruled out. HLA typing was unavailable for some donors at each locus, so association tests used only the typed subset. V-gene and J-gene trimming of TCR beta chains was associated with a missense DCLRE1C variant in a later genetic analysis, and the association was replicated in an independent cohort. In vitro tests confirmed that a few of the cytomegalovirus-associated TCR beta chains recognize cytomegalovirus antigens. In a later analysis, more than 15,000 TCR beta sequences were associated with specific HLA alleles at a false discovery rate of 0.05. Assigning TCR associations to individual alleles was difficult when HLA alleles, especially DR and DQ, strongly co-occurred. Most CMV-associated TCR beta chains appeared to be HLA-restricted in a later analysis, and the HLA associations seemed to be driven largely by CMV exposure. According to a later analysis, TCR association rates differed among HLA loci, with DRB1 alleles showing the most associated TCRs and HLA-C alleles showing the fewest. For the cohort, immune exposure information was limited to CMV serostatus. According to the authors, the approach could potentially be generalized to other disease states and immunological phenotypes. Presence/absence analyses assumed roughly uniform sequencing depth across donors, an assumption that may not hold. An earlier analysis of approximately 530 of the donors showed that most TCR beta V segments appeared in productive rearrangements either about 87% or about 30% of the time, which broadly matched IMGT annotations. A further reported finding was that TCR beta sequences accurately predicted the HLA-A and HLA-B alleles for most subjects in the first cohort. Because counts were too low, roughly 16 rarely observed V segments, including chromosome 9 orphons, were excluded from the earlier analysis of some 540 of the donors. In a later analysis, HLA-associated TCR beta chains were found to be more clonally expanded and to have lower generation probabilities than equally common non-associated chains. Across donors, most TCR sequences were observed very rarely, whereas some public TCRs were present in many individuals. Only TCR beta chains were sequenced in this cohort, and the absence of alpha or paired-chain data limited detectable features. A group of highly shared sequence variants was considered likely to be a technical artifact of the sequencing pipeline. Compared with the approximately 600-donor mean, donors in an Asian-associated ancestry cluster had fewer N-insertions in productive TCRs, according to a later genetic analysis. The classifier was reported to diagnose cytomegalovirus status with high specificity and sensitivity in both the original cohort and the validation cohort. Because the 87-base-pair reads could not distinguish some IMGT-functional V segments, including TRBV6-2 and TRBV6-3, those segments were excluded.

Library prep was done by the immunoSEQ multiplex PCR assay. A mixture of 60 forward primers for TCR Vbeta segments and 13 reverse primers for TCR Jbeta segments was used in the multiplex PCR. The CDR3 region of rearranged TCR beta genes was amplified from genomic DNA with a multiplex PCR assay. The amplified TCR beta libraries were sequenced on the Illumina HiSeq System as 87-base-pair reads. The authors' analysis ran thus. A later analysis counted approximately 84 million unique TCR beta chains across the 600 to 850 repertoires, and some 11 million of these chains were shared by at least two donors. Raw reads were error-corrected and collapsed into unique sequences with a nearest-neighbor algorithm that merged closely related sequences to remove PCR and sequencing errors. V, D and J gene segments were assigned by aligning CDR3 sequences to IMGT reference sequences. For a sequence to be retained, a match of at least six nucleotides to both a V gene segment and a J gene segment was required. A rearrangement counted as productive if the CDR3 had no stop codons and remained in frame with V and J, and every other rearrangement counted as non-productive. Following IMGT convention, CDR3 was defined as the stretch from the second conserved V-encoded cysteine to the conserved J-encoded phenylalanine. The earlier analysis of about 610 of the donors excluded any sequence lacking an unambiguous match to a single V gene segment. In an earlier analysis of some 590 of the donors, a V segment was called functional when productive rearrangements were above 56.7%, and segregating when the standard deviation between donors exceeded 5%. A statistical classification framework was built for diagnosing cytomegalovirus status from the catalog of TCR beta chain sequences. In a later analysis, TCR nucleotide sequences were compared against IMGT/GENE-DB human TR gene sequences so that V and J genes could be assigned. A later analysis assigned CDR3 sequences and most-parsimonious VDJ recombination scenarios with the TCRdist pipeline. In a later analysis, every TCR beta chain was defined by the combination of its CDR3 amino acid sequence and its V-gene family, and reads without a unique V-gene family were dropped. As a way to deal with suspected cross-contamination and a sequencing artifact, a later analysis dropped 450 to 700 nucleotide sequences that were highly shared and had low generation probability. In a later analysis, a clonal expansion index for each public chain was calculated from normalized within-repertoire ranks of inferred template counts. Generation probabilities in a later analysis came from a VDJ recombination model fitted to out-of-frame rearrangements, and those results were checked against IGoR. In a later analysis, hypergeometric tests were used to score TCR-TCR, TCR-HLA and TCR-CMV co-occurrence, with a repertoire-size bias correction applied to TCR pairs. False discovery rates were estimated in a later analysis by permuting HLA or CMV assignments 20 times. A later analysis grouped co-occurring TCRs with DBSCAN, adding TCRdist sequence similarity when clustering within HLA-allele-positive subsets. Co-occurrence clustering excluded repertoires with fewer than 30,000 or more than 120,000 public chains, plus five with anomalous nucleotide sharing. TCRdb took this table from immuneACCESS and kept in-frame rearrangements with V and J called. Such tables lack part of the clones; where checked against another copy, unresolved V genes explain under half of the gap, and the rest is unexplained. For V, J and clone size, that table is used; D and trimming come from the DNA. The sample has 160,000 or so clones on record, 81% of them singletons. The ten largest clones add up to approximately 1.3% of the sample.

The cohort was made up of hundreds of healthy bone marrow donors. At the time of sampling, all cohort members were nominally healthy, though unrecorded immune exposures were likely present. The donor tested CMV seropositive and was one of the 289 seropositive cohort members. A peripheral blood sample was collected from each donor, and TCR beta sequencing was performed on peripheral blood mononuclear cells. Genomic DNA extraction from the blood cell samples was performed with the Qiagen DNeasy Blood Extraction Kit. The germline V gene (reference sequence) sets CDR1 to LNHDA and CDR2 to SQIVND. Spanning cysteine to phenylalanine, the CDR3 consists of 16 amino acids. Only the CDR3 DNA is retained, 48 bases long and in frame from the first base. V was cut back by 10 bases and J by 7 bases, leaving a gap of 26 bases between them. A single count supports this clone. No cognate antigen has been identified for it. The record has no base qualities; no much larger clone is one base away.

The specimen sequenced was PBMCs. This chain joins TRBV19 to TRBJ1-5; the D gene is possibly TRBD1, with 6 bases matching. The TCR originated in a man aged 45-60 years in good health and CMV-seropositive. CDR3 protein: CATHIAGWQGIQPQHF. In nucleotides, the sequence is TGTGCCACCCATATAGCTGGGTGGCAGGGGATACAGCCCCAGCATTTT.